Each of the 24 T cell receptor beta chains below was sequenced from the same sample in a study of neurological immune-mediated disorders (dated 2019 in TCRdb). Preparation of the library involved 5' RACE. The sequencer was an Illumina HiSeq 2500. TCRdb redid the processing of the public reads, applying fastp at Q25 and MiXCR, and retained in-frame beta chains. Each CDR3 protein appears once, grouped with its most common genes and DNA. The sample table records roughly 75,000 distinct CDR3 sequences; roughly 2.6% of these occur just once. In total, the top ten clones hold 0.9% to 1.4% of the sample. Source material: PBMCs. These receptor sequences come from a woman aged 25 to 39 with multiple sclerosis.

This clonotype was recorded many times. The CDR3 nucleotides are TGTGCCAGCAGCTTAGATCATCCAGATACGCAGTATTTT. Amino acids: CASSLDHPDTQYF. The chain combines TRBV11-2 with TRBJ2-3; D unresolved. Between the trimmed V and J ends, which lost 0 bases and 4 bases, there was a span of 5 bases. This CDR3 region has 13 residues. The germline V gene has CDR1 SGHAT and CDR2 FQNNGV.

This clonotype occurred many times. V is TRBV6-5 and J is TRBJ1-6; D is unclear. Per the germline V gene, CDR1 is MNHEY and CDR2 is SVGAGI. This CDR3 contains 16 residues. The germline V and J ends were trimmed by 2 bases and 7 bases, with 15 bases remaining between them. The CDR3 DNA sequence: TGTGCCAGCAGTTACACCGGAGACTTAAGAAATTCACCCCTCCACTTT. Its protein is CASSYTGDLRNSPLHF.

This clonotype was recorded at least ten times. The chain uses TRBV24-1 and TRBJ2-2; tentative D call: TRBD1 (6 bases). V lost 3 bases to trimming and J lost 6 bases, with 10 bases between them. The CDR3 covers 14 residues. Germline CDR1 is KGHDR and CDR2 is SFDVKD. CDR3 sequence: CATSDDHRAGELFF. The CDR3 DNA follows: TGTGCCACCAGTGATGACCACAGGGCCGGGGAGCTGTTTTTT.

At least ten counts were recorded for this clonotype. This sequence joins TRBV5-1 and TRBJ2-3; perhaps TRBD2 as D (5 bases). The CDR3 runs to 15 residues. CDR1 and CDR2 (germline): SGHRS, YFSETQ. The germline V and J ends were trimmed by 0 bases and 5 bases, with 13 bases remaining between them. The CDR3 sequence is CASSLVSGRGDTQYF. The CDR3 nucleotides read TGCGCCAGCAGCTTGGTTTCGGGTCGGGGAGATACGCAGTATTTT.

This clonotype was seen at least ten times. CDR3 protein: CSAARTVLREETQYF. The CDR3 DNA reads as TGCAGTGCCGCGAGGACAGTGCTTAGAGAAGAGACCCAGTACTTC. This sequence joins TRBV20-1 and TRBJ2-5, with D possibly matching TRBD1 (6 bases). Germline V gene lookup returns CDR1 DFQATT and CDR2 SNEGSKA (reference sequence). CDR3 size: 15 residues. V lost 6 bases and J 3 bases, leaving 20 bases between the germline ends.

This clonotype was counted many times. The V and J genes are TRBV11-2 and TRBJ2-2, with unresolved D. Germline assignment: CDR1 SGHAT and CDR2 FQNNGV. V dropped 5 bases and J dropped 2 bases, with 12 bases sitting between them. CDR3 length: 15 residues. The CDR3: CASSPLFFNTGELFF. CDR3 sequence (DNA): TGTGCCAGCAGCCCCCTGTTCTTTAACACCGGGGAGCTGTTTTTT.

This chain's CDR3 is CASMRTSGRIDEQFF. In DNA, the CDR3 is TGTGCCAGCATGCGGACTAGCGGGAGGATTGATGAGCAGTTCTTC. V and J are TRBV14 and TRBJ2-1, with 14 bases fitting TRBD2. Looked up from germline, CDR1 is SGHDN and CDR2 is FVKESK. This CDR3 comprises 15 residues. The V and J ends lost 7 bases and 8 bases, in that order; junction bases with no gene match: 7.

This clonotype was counted many times. The V and J genes are TRBV5-1 and TRBJ1-2; the D is unclear. Per germline, CDR1 SGHRS and CDR2 YFSETQ. V was pared by 3 bases and J by 0 bases, with 9 bases between. This CDR3 contains 14 residues. The CDR3 DNA reads as TGCGCCAGCAGCTCCCAGGCCACTAACTATGGCTACACCTTC. Encoded protein: CASSSQATNYGYTF. Full variable domain (missing parts from reference TRBV5-1 and TRBJ1-2): KAGVTQTPRYLIKTRGQQVTLSCSPISGHRSVSWYQQTPGQGLQFLFEYFSETQRNKGNFPGRFSGRQFSNSRSEMNVSTLELGDSALYLCASSSQATNYGYTFGSGTRLTVV.

This clonotype has ten or more counts. This sequence joins TRBV5-1 and TRBJ2-5; 8 bases agree with TRBD2. From germline, CDR1 is SGHRS and CDR2 YFSETQ. The CDR3 extends over 16 amino acids. Losses at the gene ends were 2 bases for V and 4 bases for J; bases not matched to a gene: 10. This CDR3 is CASSFGTRAGAETQYF. DNA for the CDR3: TGCGCCAGCAGCTTCGGGACTAGAGCGGGAGCAGAGACCCAGTACTTC. Looking up the rest from reference TRBV5-1 and TRBJ2-5 gives the full variable domain: KAGVTQTPRYLIKTRGQQVTLSCSPISGHRSVSWYQQTPGQGLQFLFEYFSETQRNKGNFPGRFSGRQFSNSRSEMNVSTLELGDSALYLCASSFGTRAGAETQYFGPGTRLLVL.

Many counts were recorded for this clonotype. The chain is built from TRBV5-1 and TRBJ1-5; possible D gene TRBD1, 5 bases. In germline, CDR1 is SGHRS, CDR2 YFSETQ. The V end lost 0 bases, the J end lost 8 bases, and 15 bases lay between the germline ends. The CDR3 covers 15 residues. The CDR3 DNA is TGCGCCAGCAGCTTGGGGCTGGGGGGTCCGGAGCCCCAGCATTTT. It yields the protein CASSLGLGGPEPQHF.

This clonotype was observed many times. This sequence joins TRBV3-1 and TRBJ2-7; tentatively, D is TRBD2 (6 bases). Trimming removed 4 bases from V and 2 bases from J, with 12 bases in between. CDR3 length: 14 residues. The germline V gene encodes CDR1 LGHDT and CDR2 YNNKEL (reference sequence). The CDR3 region has the DNA TGTGCCAGCAGCCTGACTAGGTCTGCCTACGAGCAGTACTTC. Its translation is CASSLTRSAYEQYF.

This clonotype was seen repeatedly, ten times or more. This chain connects TRBV7-2 to TRBJ2-7; D might be TRBD2 (5 bases). The CDR3 covers 14 residues. Trimming took 3 bases from V and 1 from J, leaving 10 bases between them. Germline V gene data show CDR1 as SGHTA and CDR2 as FQGNSA. The CDR3 here is CASSFERQSYEQYF. CDR3 coding DNA: TGTGCCAGCAGCTTTGAGCGGCAATCCTACGAGCAGTACTTC.

Many counts were recorded for this clonotype. This chain joins TRBV6-6 and TRBJ2-3; D unresolved. The length of the CDR3 is 12 residues. In germline, CDR1 is MNHNY, CDR2 SVGAGI (reference sequence). V was pared by 5 bases and J by 5 bases, with 8 bases between. The CDR3 spells CASSITGDTQYF. The CDR3 DNA sequence: TGTGCCAGCAGTATAACCGGAGATACGCAGTATTTT.

This clonotype was counted many times. The rearrangement links TRBV7-9 to TRBJ2-3; tentative D call: TRBD1 (6 bases). The CDR3 spans 14 residues. The ends were cut back, 9 bases at V and 1 base at J, with 14 bases in the middle. Germline CDR1 reads SEHNR; CDR2 reads FQNEAQ (reference sequence). The CDR3 loop is CARAGQTGTDTQYF. Written as DNA, the CDR3 is TGTGCCAGAGCCGGACAGACCGGCACAGATACGCAGTATTTT.

This clonotype was observed many times. The chain has TRBV5-6 and TRBJ2-4; 8 bases line up with TRBD1. After removal of 4 bases from V and 2 bases from J, the junction contained 5 bases not matched to a gene. The CDR3 runs to 15 residues. The V gene's germline CDR1 is SGHDT and CDR2 YYEEEE. As DNA, the CDR3 is TGTGCCAGCAGCCGTAGGACAGGGACCAAAAACATTCAGTACTTC. As protein: CASSRRTGTKNIQYF.

Many counts were recorded for this clonotype. The J gene is TRBJ1-2, the V gene TRBV10-3; D perhaps matches TRBD1 (6 bases). This CDR3 has 15 amino acids. Germline V CDR1 and CDR2: ENHRY, SYGVKD. Trimming took 0 bases from V and 4 from J, leaving 12 bases between them. This CDR3 reads CAISESEGHIYGYTF. CDR3 coding DNA: TGTGCCATCAGTGAGTCGGAGGGACATATCTATGGCTACACCTTC.

This clonotype was recorded at least ten times. The chain links TRBV20-1 to TRBJ2-7, with D possibly being TRBD2 (5 bases). CDR1 is DFQATT and CDR2 is SNEGSKA in the germline V gene (reference sequence). V was shortened by 6 bases and J by 5 bases, with 17 bases between the two germline ends. The CDR3 covers 13 residues. The CDR3 DNA reads TGCAGTGCCACTCCTGAAGCGGACCACGAGCAGTACTTC. This codes for CSATPEADHEQYF.

Many counts were recorded for this clonotype. V and J are TRBV20-1 and TRBJ2-7, with D possibly TRBD2 on 6 matching bases. The CDR3 is 13 residues long. V was shortened by 6 bases and J by 4 bases, with 16 bases between the two germline ends. Germline V gene data show CDR1 as DFQATT and CDR2 as SNEGSKA (reference sequence). The CDR3 nucleotides read TGCAGTGCCACGGGAACTAGCACTTACGAGCAGTACTTC. It codes for CSATGTSTYEQYF.

This clonotype was found many times. The rearrangement joins TRBV7-9 to TRBJ1-2; 8 bases line up with TRBD1. The V and J ends lost 2 bases and 4 bases, in that order; junction bases with no gene match: 3. CDR1 and CDR2 from the germline V gene are SEHNR and FQNEAQ (reference sequence). The CDR3 is 14 amino acids. The DNA for the CDR3 is TGTGCCAGCAGCTTAATACAGGGGGGCTATGGCTACACCTTC. It encodes CASSLIQGGYGYTF.

This clonotype was observed many times. The chain recombines TRBV7-2 with TRBJ1-2; D not certain. The CDR3 length is 13 residues. V lost 1 base to trimming and J lost 6 bases, with 9 bases between them. Germline assignment: CDR1 SGHTA and CDR2 FQGNSA. The CDR3 loop is CASSLVGSDGYTF. The DNA for the CDR3 is TGTGCCAGCAGCTTAGTGGGGTCGGATGGCTACACCTTC.

This clonotype was found many times. Here the CDR3 reads CASSPGGPDTQYF. CDR3 in DNA: TGTGCCAGCAGCCCAGGGGGCCCAGATACGCAGTATTTT. The chain links TRBV7-2 to TRBJ2-3; 8 bases line up with TRBD1. V was clipped by 5 bases and J by 4 bases; unmatched bases: 2. CDR1 is SGHTA and CDR2 is FQGNSA in the germline V gene. The CDR3 has 13 residues.

This clonotype was seen many times. The chain recombines TRBV29-1 with TRBJ1-1; D remains unclear. CDR1 SQVTM and CDR2 ANQGSEA come from the germline V gene. The CDR3 length is 10 residues. V was clipped by 5 bases and J by 5 bases, with 6 bases between them. The CDR3 loop is CSVSGTEAFF. CDR3 coding DNA: TGCAGCGTTAGCGGGACTGAAGCTTTCTTT.

This clonotype appeared many times. The rearrangement links TRBV6-2 or TRBV6-3 to TRBJ2-4; no firm D call. V lost 7 bases and J 4 bases, leaving 8 bases between the germline ends. This CDR3 contains 12 residues. Germline V lookup: CDR1 MNHEY, CDR2 SVGEGT. CDR3 coding DNA: TGTGCCAGCAAGGAAAATAAAAACATTCAGTACTTC. Amino acids: CASKENKNIQYF.

This clonotype was seen at least ten times. V gene TRBV4-1 combines with J gene TRBJ1-2; 7 nucleotides agree with TRBD1. The CDR3 consists of 17 residues. Germline loops: CDR1 MGHRA, CDR2 YSYEKL. V was pared by 1 base and J by 0 bases, with 8 bases of the junction left unmatched. The CDR3, as DNA: TGCGCCAGCAGCCAAGGACAGGGAATCTATACTAACTATGGCTACACCTTC. This codes for CASSQGQGIYTNYGYTF.